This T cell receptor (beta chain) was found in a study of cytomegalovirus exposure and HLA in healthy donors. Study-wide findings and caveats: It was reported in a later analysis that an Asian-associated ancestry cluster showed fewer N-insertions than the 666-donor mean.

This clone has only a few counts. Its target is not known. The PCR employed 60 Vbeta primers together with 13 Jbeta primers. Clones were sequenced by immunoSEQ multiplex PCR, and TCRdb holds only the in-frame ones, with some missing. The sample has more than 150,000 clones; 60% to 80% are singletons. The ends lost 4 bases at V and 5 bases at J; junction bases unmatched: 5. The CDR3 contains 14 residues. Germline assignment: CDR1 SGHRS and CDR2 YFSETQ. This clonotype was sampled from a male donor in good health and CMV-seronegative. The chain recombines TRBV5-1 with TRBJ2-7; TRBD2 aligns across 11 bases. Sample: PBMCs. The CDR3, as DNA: TGCGCCAGCAGCCTGCTAGCGGGAGGCCACGAGCAGTACTTC. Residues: CASSLLAGGHEQYF.